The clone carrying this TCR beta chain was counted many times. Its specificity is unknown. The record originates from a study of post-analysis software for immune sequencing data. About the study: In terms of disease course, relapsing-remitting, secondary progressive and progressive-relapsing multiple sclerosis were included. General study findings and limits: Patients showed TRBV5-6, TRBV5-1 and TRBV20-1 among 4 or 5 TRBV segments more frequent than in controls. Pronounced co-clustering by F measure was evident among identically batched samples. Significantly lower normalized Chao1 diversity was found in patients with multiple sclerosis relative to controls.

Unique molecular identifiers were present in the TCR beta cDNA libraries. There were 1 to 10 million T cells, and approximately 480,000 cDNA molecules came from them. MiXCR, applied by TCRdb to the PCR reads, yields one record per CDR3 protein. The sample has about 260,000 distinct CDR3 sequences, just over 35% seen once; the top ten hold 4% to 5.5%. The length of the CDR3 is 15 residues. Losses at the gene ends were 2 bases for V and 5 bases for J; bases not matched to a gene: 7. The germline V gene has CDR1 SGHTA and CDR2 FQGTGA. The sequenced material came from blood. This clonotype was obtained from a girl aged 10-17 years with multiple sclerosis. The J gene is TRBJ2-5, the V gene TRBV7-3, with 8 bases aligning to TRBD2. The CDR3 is CASSLAGRGGETQYF. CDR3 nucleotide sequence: TGTGCCAGCAGCTTAGCCGGGAGGGGAGGGGAGACCCAGTACTTC. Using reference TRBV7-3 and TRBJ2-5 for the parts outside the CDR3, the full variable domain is GAGVSQTPSNKVTEKGKYVELRCDPISGHTALYWYRQSLGQGPEFLIYFQGTGAADDSGLPNDRFFAVRPEGSVSTLKIQRTERGDSAVYLCASSLAGRGGETQYFGPGTRLLVL.